This T cell receptor (beta chain) appears in the sequencing data of a study of human T cells and chemical hapten exposure. About the study: Donors were sensitized with 2% DPC on the upper inner arm.

In the original processing: A per-sample median of about 95,000 TCRs was observed, with counts ranging from roughly 23,224 to 750,000. TCRdb analysed the RACE reads with MiXCR anew, one entry per CDR3 protein. These V and J calls originate from TCRdb's pipeline instead of the authors' own analysis. The sample lists some 200,000 distinct CDR3 sequences, approximately 20% occurring once. This sample's time point: patch test 1, 2 weeks after DPC sensitization. The treatment: therapeutic diphenylcyclopropenone sensitization with weekly scalp DPC. Worth noting for this clonotype: Antigen unknown.

Study results and limitations: The donors suffered from alopecia, so their immune response may not match that of healthy people. Significantly greater numbers of large CDR3 similarity clusters came from expanded TCRs than from controls.

After removal of 2 bases from V and 8 bases from J, the junction contained 3 bases not matched to a gene. The germline CDR1 and CDR2 sequences are SGHTA and FQGNSA. The CDR3 sequence is 14 residues long. V and J are TRBV7-2 and TRBJ2-1; 10 bases match TRBD2. The sequencing used whole blood, collected in connection with sensitization to the hapten diphenylcyclopropenone (DPC). This TCR came from a woman between 45 and 60 years old with alopecia areata. Some clones in this sample may be carry-over from other donors' samples. CDR3 nucleotides: TGTGCCAGCAGCTTAACTAGCGGGAACTATGAGCAGTTCTTC. It is translated as CASSLTSGNYEQFF.